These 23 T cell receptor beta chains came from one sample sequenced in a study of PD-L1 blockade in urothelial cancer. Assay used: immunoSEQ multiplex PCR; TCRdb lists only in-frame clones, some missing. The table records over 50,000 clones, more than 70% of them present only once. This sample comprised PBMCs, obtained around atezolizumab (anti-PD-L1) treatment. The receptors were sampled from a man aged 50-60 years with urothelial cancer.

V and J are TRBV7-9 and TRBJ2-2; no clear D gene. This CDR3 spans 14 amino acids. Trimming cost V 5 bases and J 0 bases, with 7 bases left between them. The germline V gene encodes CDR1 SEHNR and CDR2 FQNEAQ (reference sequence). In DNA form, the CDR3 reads TGTGCCAGCAGCATCAACACGAACACCGGGGAGCTGTTTTTT. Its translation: CASSINTNTGELFF.

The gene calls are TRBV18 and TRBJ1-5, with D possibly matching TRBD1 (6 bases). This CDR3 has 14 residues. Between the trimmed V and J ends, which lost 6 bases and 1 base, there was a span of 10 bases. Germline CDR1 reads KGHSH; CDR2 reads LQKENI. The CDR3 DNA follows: TGTGCCAGCTCCCGGGACATGAGCAATCAGCCCCAGCATTTT. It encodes CASSRDMSNQPQHF. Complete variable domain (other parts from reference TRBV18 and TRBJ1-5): NAGVMQNPRHLVRRRGQEARLRCSPMKGHSHVYWYRQLPEEGLKFMVYLQKENIIDESGMPKERFSAEFPKEGPSILRIQQVVRGDSAAYFCASSRDMSNQPQHFGDGTRLSIL.

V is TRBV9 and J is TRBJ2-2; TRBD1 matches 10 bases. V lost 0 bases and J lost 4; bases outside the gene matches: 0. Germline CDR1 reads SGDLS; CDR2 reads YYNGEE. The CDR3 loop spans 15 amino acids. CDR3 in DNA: TGTGCCAGCAGCGTAGGGACAGGGGGCACCGGGGAGCTGTTTTTT. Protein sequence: CASSVGTGGTGELFF.

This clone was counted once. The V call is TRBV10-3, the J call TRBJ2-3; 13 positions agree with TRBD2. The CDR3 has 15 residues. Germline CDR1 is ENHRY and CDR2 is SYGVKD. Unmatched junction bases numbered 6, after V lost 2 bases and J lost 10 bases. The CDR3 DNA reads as TGTGCCATCAGTGAGGAACTAGCGGGAGGGCCGGCGCAGTATTTT. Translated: CAISEELAGGPAQYF.

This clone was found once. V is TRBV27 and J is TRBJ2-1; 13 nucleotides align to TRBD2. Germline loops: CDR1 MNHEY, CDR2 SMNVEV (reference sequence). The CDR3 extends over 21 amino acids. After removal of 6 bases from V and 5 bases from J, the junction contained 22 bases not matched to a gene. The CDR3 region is CASRRSWIVLAGGWANNEQFF. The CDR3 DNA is TGTGCCAGCAGGCGTAGTTGGATTGTACTAGCGGGAGGGTGGGCCAACAATGAGCAGTTCTTC.

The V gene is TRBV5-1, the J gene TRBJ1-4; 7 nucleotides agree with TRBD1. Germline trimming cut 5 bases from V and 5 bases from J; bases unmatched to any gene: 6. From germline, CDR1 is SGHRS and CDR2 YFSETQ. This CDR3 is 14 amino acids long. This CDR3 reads CASREGAANEKLFF. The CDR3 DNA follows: TGCGCCAGCAGGGAGGGGGCAGCAAATGAAAAACTGTTTTTT.

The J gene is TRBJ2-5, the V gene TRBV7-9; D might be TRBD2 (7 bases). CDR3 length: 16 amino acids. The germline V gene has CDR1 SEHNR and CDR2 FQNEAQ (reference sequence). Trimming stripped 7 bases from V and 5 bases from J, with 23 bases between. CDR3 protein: CASIEGGAAEKETQYF. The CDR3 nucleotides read TGTGCCAGCATCGAAGGGGGGGCGGCCGAAAAGGAGACCCAGTACTTC.

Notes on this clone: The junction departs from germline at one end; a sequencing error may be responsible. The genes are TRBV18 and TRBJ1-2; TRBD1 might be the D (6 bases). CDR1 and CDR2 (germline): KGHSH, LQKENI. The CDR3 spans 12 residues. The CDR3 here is CASSPRTVSLTF. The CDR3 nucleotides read TGTGCCAGCTCCCCACGGACAGTCTCGCTTACCTTC.

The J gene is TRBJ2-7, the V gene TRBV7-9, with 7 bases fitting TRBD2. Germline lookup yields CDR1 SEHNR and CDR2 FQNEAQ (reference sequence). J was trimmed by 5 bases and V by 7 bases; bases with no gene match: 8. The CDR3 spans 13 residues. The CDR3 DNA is TGTGCCAGCAAAGATAGCGGGTACCACGAGCAGTACTTC. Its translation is CASKDSGYHEQYF.

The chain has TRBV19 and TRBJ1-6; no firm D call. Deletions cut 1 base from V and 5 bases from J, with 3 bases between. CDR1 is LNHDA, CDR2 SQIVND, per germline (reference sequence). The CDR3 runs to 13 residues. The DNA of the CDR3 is TGTGCCAGTAGTATAGGGCATAATTCACCCCTCCACTTT. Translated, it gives CASSIGHNSPLHF.

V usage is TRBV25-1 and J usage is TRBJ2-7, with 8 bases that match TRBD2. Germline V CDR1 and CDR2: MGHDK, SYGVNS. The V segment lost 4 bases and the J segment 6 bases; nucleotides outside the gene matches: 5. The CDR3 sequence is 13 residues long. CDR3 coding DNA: TGTGCCAGCAGTGGTGGACTAGCAGGCGAGCAGTACTTC. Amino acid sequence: CASSGGLAGEQYF.

CDR3 in amino acids: CASSVAQDSPLHF. In nucleotides, the CDR3 is TGTGCCAGCAGCGTAGCTCAGGATTCACCCCTCCACTTT. The chain has TRBV9 and TRBJ1-6; D is undetermined. V was cut by 0 bases and J by 8 bases, with 6 bases left in between. This CDR3 comprises 13 residues. Germline V lookup: CDR1 SGDLS, CDR2 YYNGEE.

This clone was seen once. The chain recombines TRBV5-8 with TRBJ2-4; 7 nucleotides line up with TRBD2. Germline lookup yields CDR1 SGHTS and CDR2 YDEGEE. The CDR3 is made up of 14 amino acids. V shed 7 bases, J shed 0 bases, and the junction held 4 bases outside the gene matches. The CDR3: CASGRALAKNIQYF. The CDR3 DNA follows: TGTGCCAGCGGGAGGGCTCTAGCCAAAAACATTCAGTACTTC.

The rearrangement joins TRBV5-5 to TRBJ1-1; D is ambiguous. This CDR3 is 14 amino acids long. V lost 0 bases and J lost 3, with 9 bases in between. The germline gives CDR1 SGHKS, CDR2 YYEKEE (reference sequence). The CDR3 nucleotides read TGTGCCAGCAGCTTGGCGGGGATTTACACTGAAGCTTTCTTT. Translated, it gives CASSLAGIYTEAFF.

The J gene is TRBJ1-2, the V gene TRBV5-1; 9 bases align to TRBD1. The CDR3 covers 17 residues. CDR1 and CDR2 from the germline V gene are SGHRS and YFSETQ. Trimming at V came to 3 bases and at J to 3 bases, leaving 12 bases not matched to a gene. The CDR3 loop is CASSWGQGVGNHYGYTF. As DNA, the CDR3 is TGCGCCAGCAGCTGGGGACAGGGAGTCGGAAATCACTATGGCTACACCTTC.

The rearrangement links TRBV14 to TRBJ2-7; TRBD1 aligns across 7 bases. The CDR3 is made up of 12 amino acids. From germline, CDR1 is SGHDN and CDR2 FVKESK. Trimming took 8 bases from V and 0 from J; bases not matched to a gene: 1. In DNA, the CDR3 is TGTGCCAGCGGACAGGCCTCCTACGAGCAGTACTTC. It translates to CASGQASYEQYF. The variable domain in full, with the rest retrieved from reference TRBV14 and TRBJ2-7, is EAGVTQFPSHSVIEKGQTVTLRCDPISGHDNLYWYRRVMGKEIKFLLHFVKESKQDESGMPNNRFLAERTGGTYSTLKVQPAELEDSGVYFCASGQASYEQYFGPGTRLTVT.

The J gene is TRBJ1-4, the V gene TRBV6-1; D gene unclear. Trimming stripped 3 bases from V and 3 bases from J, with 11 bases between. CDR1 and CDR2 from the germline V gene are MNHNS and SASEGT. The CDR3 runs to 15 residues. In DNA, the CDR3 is TGTGCCAGCAGTGAGAGTTTCATAGCTAATGAAAAACTGTTTTTT. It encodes CASSESFIANEKLFF.

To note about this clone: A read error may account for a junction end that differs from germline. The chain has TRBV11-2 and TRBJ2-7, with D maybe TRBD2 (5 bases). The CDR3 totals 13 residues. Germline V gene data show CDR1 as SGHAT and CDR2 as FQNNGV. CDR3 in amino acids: CATSAGSLGEQYF. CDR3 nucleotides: TGTGCCACCAGCGCGGGTTCTTTAGGGGAGCAGTACTTC.

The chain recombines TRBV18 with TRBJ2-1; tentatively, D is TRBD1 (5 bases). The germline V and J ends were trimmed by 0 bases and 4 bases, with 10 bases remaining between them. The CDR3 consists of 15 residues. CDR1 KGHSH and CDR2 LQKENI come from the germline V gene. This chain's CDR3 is CASSPPGHQYNEQFF. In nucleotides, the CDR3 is TGTGCCAGCTCACCACCTGGACACCAATACAATGAGCAGTTCTTC.

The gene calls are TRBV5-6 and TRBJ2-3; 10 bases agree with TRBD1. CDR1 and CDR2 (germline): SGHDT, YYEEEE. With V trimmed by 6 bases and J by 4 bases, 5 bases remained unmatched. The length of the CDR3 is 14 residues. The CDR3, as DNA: TGTGCCAGCAACGGACAGGGGGGTGCAGATACGCAGTATTTT. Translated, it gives CASNGQGGADTQYF.

The CDR3 bases are TGTGCCAGCAGCCTAGGGTGGGGGGGGCACACCGGGGAGCTGTTTTTT. This sequence encodes CASSLGWGGHTGELFF. The chain has TRBV28 and TRBJ2-2; TRBD2 might be the D (7 bases). The germline gives CDR1 MDHEN, CDR2 SYDVKM. Trimming took off 6 bases at V and 3 bases at J, with 17 bases between the two ends. This CDR3 is 16 amino acids long.

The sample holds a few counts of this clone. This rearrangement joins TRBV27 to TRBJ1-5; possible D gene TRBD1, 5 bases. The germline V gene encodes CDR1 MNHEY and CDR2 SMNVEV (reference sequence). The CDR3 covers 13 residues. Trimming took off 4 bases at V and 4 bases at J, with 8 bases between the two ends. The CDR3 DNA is TGTGCCAGCAGTTCTTCAGGGAATCAGCCCCAGCATTTT. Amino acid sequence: CASSSSGNQPQHF.

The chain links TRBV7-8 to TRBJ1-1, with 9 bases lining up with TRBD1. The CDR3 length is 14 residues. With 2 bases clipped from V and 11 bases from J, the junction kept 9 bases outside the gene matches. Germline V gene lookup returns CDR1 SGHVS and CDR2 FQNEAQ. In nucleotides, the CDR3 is TGTGCCAGCAGCTTACTCGACAGGGGGGGGTTCGCTTTCTTT. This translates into CASSLLDRGGFAFF.